The 19 T cell receptor beta chains given below trace back to one sample, sequenced in a study of cytomegalovirus exposure and HLA in healthy donors. This PCR relied on a set of 60 Vbeta primers and 13 Jbeta primers. Sequenced by immunoSEQ multiplex PCR; TCRdb stores in-frame clones only, minus some. Of over 100,000 clones in the sample, approximately 8.7% were seen once. Sequencing used PBMCs. The receptors originated from a man in his forties or fifties in good health and CMV-seronegative.

This clone was detected only a few times. This rearrangement joins TRBV4-1 to TRBJ2-7; the D gene is possibly TRBD2 (5 bases). The germline CDR1 and CDR2 sequences are MGHRA and YSYEKL. V gave up 5 bases and J gave up 4 bases, with 12 bases separating them. This CDR3 spans 13 amino acids. The CDR3 sequence: CASSTPGDYEQYF. The CDR3 DNA reads as TGCGCCAGCAGCACCCCCGGGGATTACGAGCAGTACTTC.

This chain joins TRBV6-1 and TRBJ2-1; 7 nucleotides agree with TRBD1. With 5 bases clipped from V and 7 bases from J, the junction kept 5 bases outside the gene matches. The CDR3 contains 13 residues. CDR1 and CDR2 (germline): MNHNS, SASEGT. CDR3 DNA: TGTGCCAGCAGTAGACAGGGTGCGAATGAGCAGTTCTTC. This codes for CASSRQGANEQFF.

The chain carries TRBV7-3 and TRBJ1-6; D is unresolved. The CDR3 contains 15 residues. Germline CDR1 is SGHTA and CDR2 is FQGTGA. V lost 1 base and J 7 bases, leaving 11 bases between the germline ends. In DNA, the CDR3 is TGTGCCAGCAGCTTAAGTCCGGGTTTAAATTCACCCCTCCACTTT. Translation gives CASSLSPGLNSPLHF.

This clone was detected only a few times. The chain has TRBV6-1 and TRBJ1-2, with D perhaps matching TRBD1 (6 bases). Germline CDR1 and CDR2: MNHNS and SASEGT. This CDR3 is 14 amino acids long. V was clipped by 10 bases and J by 6 bases, with 21 bases between them. The CDR3 DNA is TGTGCCATCCTGAGGGGGAGAGGGTTTCATGGCTACACCTTC. Protein product: CAILRGRGFHGYTF.

The J gene is TRBJ2-3, the V gene TRBV27; D is unresolved. Trimming left V 6 bases short and J 0 bases short, with 22 bases between. CDR1 and CDR2 from the germline V gene are MNHEY and SMNVEV (reference sequence). This CDR3 is 18 amino acids long. CDR3 sequence reads: CASRETPLASSSTDTQYF. The CDR3 DNA reads TGTGCCAGCAGGGAGACTCCTCTGGCGAGCTCTAGCACAGATACGCAGTATTTT.

The chain recombines TRBV4-3 with TRBJ2-3, with D tentatively TRBD1 (6 bases). This CDR3 has 17 residues. Germline V gene data show CDR1 as LGHNA and CDR2 as YSLEER. Trimming shortened V by 2 bases and J by 7 bases, and 22 bases separated the two germline ends. The DNA of the CDR3 is TGCGCCAGCAGCCAAAATAGGGGCAGGGGCAGGCGAAATACGCAGTATTTT. This encodes CASSQNRGRGRRNTQYF.

This clone was detected only a few times. V is TRBV5-1 and J is TRBJ1-2; D unclear. The CDR3 is 13 amino acids. Deletions cut 0 bases from V and 6 bases from J, with 9 bases between. Germline CDR1 SGHRS, CDR2 YFSETQ. DNA of the CDR3: TGCGCCAGCAGCTTGGACAGTTTCGATGGCTACACCTTC. Its protein is CASSLDSFDGYTF.

This sequence joins TRBV15 and TRBJ1-4; tentative D call: TRBD1 (6 bases). The CDR3 extends over 16 amino acids. Germline values: CDR1 LNHNV, CDR2 YYDKDF (reference sequence). V gave up 3 bases and J gave up 2 bases, with 13 bases separating them. The CDR3, as DNA: TGTGCCACCAGCAGGGACAGAGGGTTCACTAATGAAAAACTGTTTTTT. The encoded protein is CATSRDRGFTNEKLFF.

The sample holds a few counts of this clone. The rearrangement links TRBV9 to TRBJ2-5; D possibly corresponds to TRBD2 (6 bases). The CDR3 runs 12 residues. The germline CDR1 and CDR2 sequences are SGDLS and YYNGEE. Trimming stripped 3 bases from V and 7 bases from J, with 10 bases between. Written as DNA, the CDR3 is TGTGCCAGCAGCGGGGATAGCGGGACCCAGTACTTC. Amino acid sequence: CASSGDSGTQYF.

This clone has only a few counts. The gene calls are TRBV27 and TRBJ2-7; D possibly corresponds to TRBD1 (5 bases). Germline assignment: CDR1 MNHEY and CDR2 SMNVEV (reference sequence). The CDR3 sequence is 15 residues long. The V end lost 3 bases, the J end lost 0 bases, and 12 bases lay between the germline ends. CDR3 amino acids: CASSFDSFSSYEQYF. The CDR3, as DNA: TGTGCCAGCAGTTTTGACAGCTTTTCCTCCTACGAGCAGTACTTC.

This clone has only a few counts. This chain joins TRBV5-1 and TRBJ1-2, with no clear D. Germline V CDR1 and CDR2: SGHRS, YFSETQ. The CDR3 consists of 13 residues. V was shortened by 4 bases and J by 2 bases, with 9 bases between the two germline ends. The CDR3 DNA reads TGCGCCAGCAGCCTTGACTGGAACTATGGCTACACCTTC. Translated, it gives CASSLDWNYGYTF.

The chain carries TRBV6-6 and TRBJ2-1; TRBD2 matches 7 bases. This CDR3 region has 13 residues. The V and J ends lost 6 bases and 5 bases, in that order; junction bases with no gene match: 4. CDR1 MNHNY and CDR2 SVGAGI come from the germline V gene (reference sequence). The DNA of the CDR3 is TGTGCCAGCAGCCCGACTAGCAACAATGAGCAGTTCTTC. It yields the protein CASSPTSNNEQFF.

This clone has more than one count but fewer than ten. It is likely a read error: a sequence one base away is far more abundant. J is TRBJ1-1 and V is TRBV7-6, with D possibly TRBD1 on 6 matching bases. The CDR3 runs 14 residues. Looked up from germline, CDR1 is SGHVS and CDR2 is FNYEAQ. V was clipped by 5 bases and J by 4 bases, with 14 bases between them. Here the CDR3 reads CASSQSLGGTEAFF. The CDR3 nucleotides read TGTGCCAGCAGCCAATCGCTAGGGGGCACTGAAGCTTTCTTT. Full variable domain (remainder filled in from reference TRBV7-6 and TRBJ1-1): GAGVSQSPRYKVTKRGQDVALRCDPISGHVSLYWYRQALGQGPEFLTYFNYEAQQDKSGLPNDRFSAERPEGSISTLTIQRTEQRDSAMYRCASSQSLGGTEAFFGQGTRLTVV.

This chain links TRBV7-3 with TRBJ2-3; TRBD2 matches at 7 bases. The CDR3 is 15 residues long. CDR1 is SGHTA and CDR2 is FQGTGA in the germline V gene. After removal of 4 bases from V and 1 base from J, the junction contained 5 bases not matched to a gene. DNA of the CDR3: TGTGCCAGCAGCTCAGCGGGACTACGCACAGATACGCAGTATTTT. Amino acid sequence: CASSSAGLRTDTQYF.

This clone was seen a handful of times. Written as DNA, the CDR3 is TGTGCCAGCAGTGAGGGCTCGCTGAGTGGAAACACCATATATTTT. It specifies CASSEGSLSGNTIYF. The chain carries TRBV2 and TRBJ1-3; unclear D gene. V was shortened by 3 bases and J by 3 bases, with 12 bases between the two germline ends. This CDR3 has 15 residues. Germline V gene sequence: CDR1 SNHLY, CDR2 FYNNEI.

The chain joins TRBV4-2 to TRBJ2-7; 10 bases are shared with TRBD2. J lost 4 bases, V lost 0 bases, and 6 bases had no gene match. The CDR3 loop spans 16 amino acids. Germline CDR1 is LGHNA and CDR2 is YNFKEQ. The CDR3 loop reads CASSQDLSGGVYEQYF. CDR3 nucleotides: TGTGCCAGCAGCCAAGATCTCAGCGGGGGGGTGTACGAGCAGTACTTC.

The V gene is TRBV6-6, the J gene TRBJ2-7; 8 bases align to TRBD1. The CDR3 is 15 amino acids. V dropped 1 base and J dropped 0; count of bases not matched to a gene: 2. The germline V gene has CDR1 MNHNY and CDR2 SVGAGI (reference sequence). This CDR3 reads CASSYLQGASYEQYF. As DNA, the CDR3 is TGTGCCAGCAGTTACTTGCAGGGGGCCTCCTACGAGCAGTACTTC.

There are a few counts of this clone. The chain couples TRBV7-2 to TRBJ2-2; D unresolved. This CDR3 is 16 amino acids long. V was pared by 5 bases and J by 1 base, with 14 bases between. Germline assignment: CDR1 SGHTA and CDR2 FQGNSA. CDR3: CASSPRQNKNTGELFF. DNA for the CDR3: TGTGCCAGCAGCCCCCGACAAAACAAGAACACCGGGGAGCTGTTTTTT. The variable domain in full, with the rest retrieved from reference TRBV7-2 and TRBJ2-2, is GAGVSQSPSNKVTEKGKDVELRCDPISGHTALYWYRQSLGQGLEFLIYFQGNSAPDKSGLPSDRFSAERTGGSVSTLTIQRTQQEDSAVYLCASSPRQNKNTGELFFGEGSRLTVL.

This clone came up a few times. The V gene is TRBV5-1, the J gene TRBJ2-7; 9 bases agree with TRBD1. J was trimmed by 2 bases and V by 4 bases; bases with no gene match: 7. Germline values: CDR1 SGHRS, CDR2 YFSETQ. The CDR3 length is 15 residues. CDR3 loop: CASSRTGTGTYEQYF. The CDR3 nucleotides read TGCGCCAGCAGCCGTACGGGGACAGGGACCTACGAGCAGTACTTC.